This T cell receptor (beta chain) was identified in a study of chemoradiotherapy in HPV16-positive cancers. Per germline, CDR1 SNHLY and CDR2 FYNNEI. This CDR3 is built from 15 residues. Trimming left V 0 bases short and J 0 bases short, with 9 bases between. The data were produced by immunoSEQ multiplex PCR, yet TCRdb's version contains in-frame clones alone and is incomplete. Counted here are approximately 5,400 clones, around 85% occurring once; the ten biggest clones make up around a tenth. Samples were taken several times over chemoradiotherapy. This TCR derives from a human donor with HPV-associated anogenital cancer. This material consisted of tumor tissue, taken from a patient who underwent chemoradiotherapy. The rearrangement uses TRBV2 and TRBJ2-7; D is undetermined. The CDR3 loop is CASSEARRSSYEQYF. As DNA, the CDR3 is TGTGCCAGCAGTGAAGCCCGGCGGAGCTCCTACGAGCAGTACTTC.